This entry concerns a single T cell receptor beta chain. Its antigen is not known. The data were obtained in a study of T cell repertoires in breast cancer. Paired alpha-beta TCRs of CD8+ T cells were analyzed by expanded emulsion RT-PCR. The CDR3 totals 15 residues. Trimming cost V 1 base and J 4 bases; bases outside gene matches: 2. CDR1 LGHDT and CDR2 YNNKEL come from the germline V gene (reference sequence). The study, taken as a whole, reports: Tumor-free sentinel nodes shared only 1.5% to 2% of tumor TCRs; involved nodes shared about 7.7%.

During the second nested PCR, blocking oligonucleotides suppressed genes that were not paired. TCRdb re-called the emulsion pairing reads through MiXCR, storing one row per CDR3 protein. The sample has under 5,500 distinct CDR3 sequences; 30% to 40% are singletons. This sequence joins TRBV3-1 and TRBJ2-1, with 9 bases aligning to TRBD2. The specimen sequenced was CD8+ T cells. The TCR was taken from a pool of human donors with breast cancer or a healthy control (not recorded which). CDR3 residues: CASSQGLAGYNEQFF. The DNA of the CDR3 is TGTGCCAGCAGCCAAGGTCTAGCGGGATACAATGAGCAGTTCTTC.